The entry below gives a single T cell receptor (beta chain) sequence along with its context. This sample was included in a study of cytomegalovirus exposure and HLA in healthy donors. The CDR3 is made up of 14 amino acids. CDR1 LNHDA and CDR2 SQIVND come from the germline V gene (reference sequence). Trimming pared 3 bases from V and 2 bases from J, leaving 11 bases between. This PCR relied on a set of 60 Vbeta primers and 13 Jbeta primers. Assay: immunoSEQ multiplex PCR; the TCRdb copy retains only in-frame clones and omits some. The table has 150,000 or so clones, around 72% seen once; the top ten hold around 4.7%.

The receptor's source is a man between 18 and 29 years old in good health and CMV-seropositive. Sequenced: PBMCs. The rearrangement links TRBV19 to TRBJ2-7; the D gene is possibly TRBD1 (5 bases). The DNA of the CDR3 is TGTGCCAGTAGTATGGCGACAGAGACCTACGAGCAGTACTTC. Amino acid sequence: CASSMATETYEQYF.